Included here is one TCR beta chain sequence, with context. This record comes from a study of blood T cell repertoires in COVID-19. Germline loops: CDR1 SGHTA, CDR2 FQGNSA. The CDR3 loop spans 15 amino acids. V was pared by 0 bases and J by 3 bases, with 11 bases between. The protocol was immunoSEQ multiplex PCR, while the TCRdb copy is restricted to in-frame clones and leaves out a portion. The data show under 60,000 clones, over 80% seen once. The rearrangement joins TRBV7-2 to TRBJ2-5; D is perhaps TRBD1 (6 bases). Sequenced input: peripheral blood. The TCR comes from a human donor with active COVID-19. The donor label of this sample is uncertain. CDR3: CASSLASRGKETQYF. CDR3 sequence (DNA): TGTGCCAGCAGCTTAGCCTCCAGGGGTAAAGAGACCCAGTACTTC.